The 19 T cell receptor beta chains below all came from one sample that was sequenced in a study of Ad26.COV2.S vaccination and SARS-CoV-2 variants. Treatment given: 15 to 20 received Ad26.COV2.S at low or high dose, single or two shots; about 5 received placebo; per-sample allocation not given. The samples were gathered on day 63 after the first injection of vaccine or placebo. Only in-frame clones appear in the TCRdb table, and some are missing; sequencing was by immunoSEQ multiplex PCR. The sample lists about 680,000 clones; around 90% were seen once. The sample consisted of peripheral blood, taken in a trial of Ad26.COV2.S vaccine versus placebo. The source is a person aged 18-60 years who received the Ad26.COV2.S COVID-19 vaccine or a placebo.

The rearrangement uses TRBV6-2 or TRBV6-3 and TRBJ2-7, with D possibly TRBD2 on 5 matching bases. Germline CDR1 reads MNHEY; CDR2 reads SVGEGT. The CDR3 consists of 14 residues. V lost 3 bases and J lost 4, with 13 bases in between. DNA for the CDR3: TGTGCCAGCAGTTATCCGGTTAGAGGGTACGAGCAGTACTTC. It is translated as CASSYPVRGYEQYF.

V and J are TRBV27 and TRBJ2-7; tentatively, D is TRBD1 or TRBD2 (5 bases each). The CDR3 is 13 amino acids. V shed 6 bases and J shed 3 bases, with 12 bases lying between them. The germline gives CDR1 MNHEY, CDR2 SMNVEV (reference sequence). CDR3 amino acids: CASRLGRNYEQYF. CDR3 nucleotides: TGTGCCAGCAGATTGGGACGGAACTACGAGCAGTACTTC.

The chain combines TRBV4-2 with TRBJ2-3; D remains unclear. Looked up from germline, CDR1 is LGHNA and CDR2 is YNFKEQ. Trimming cost V 3 bases and J 0 bases, with 7 bases left between them. CDR3 length: 14 amino acids. The CDR3 DNA is TGTGCCAGCAGCCAGGAGCGTAGCACAGATACGCAGTATTTT. This encodes CASSQERSTDTQYF.

Turning to this clone: Other DNA sequences within the sample encode an identical CDR3. The chain couples TRBV18 to TRBJ2-7; no definite D call. Deletions cut 3 bases from V and 0 bases from J, with 3 bases between. The CDR3 loop spans 12 amino acids. Looked up from germline, CDR1 is KGHSH and CDR2 is LQKENI. The chain's CDR3 is CASSPSSYEQYF. CDR3 DNA sequence: TGTGCCAGCTCACCCAGCTCCTACGAGCAGTACTTC.

This chain links TRBV5-1 with TRBJ2-7; no definite D call. CDR3 length: 14 amino acids. Looked up from germline, CDR1 is SGHRS and CDR2 is YFSETQ. V was pared by 4 bases and J by 3 bases, with 14 bases between. CDR3 in amino acids: CASSPDATSYEQYF. CDR3 sequence (DNA): TGCGCCAGCAGCCCAGACGCCACAAGCTACGAGCAGTACTTC.

The chain employs TRBV6-2 or TRBV6-3 and TRBJ2-1; weak D call: TRBD1 (5 bases). Germline V CDR1 and CDR2: MNHEY, SVGEGT. Trimming left V 5 bases short and J 0 bases short, with 8 bases between. This CDR3 comprises 14 residues. The CDR3: CASSDRSSYNEQFF. CDR3 sequence (DNA): TGTGCCAGCAGTGACAGAAGCTCCTACAATGAGCAGTTCTTC.

The chain links TRBV29-1 to TRBJ1-2; D gene ambiguous. The CDR3 has 10 amino acids. The V and J ends lost 1 base and 8 bases respectively, with 5 bases between them. The V gene's germline CDR1 is SQVTM and CDR2 ANQGSEA. The CDR3 here is CSVEVAGYTF. The CDR3 DNA is TGCAGCGTTGAAGTCGCGGGCTACACCTTC.

The chain has TRBV4-2 and TRBJ2-7; a weak D match, TRBD1 (6 bases). There are 15 residues in the CDR3. Trimming cost V 2 bases and J 2 bases, with 13 bases left between them. Germline V gene lookup returns CDR1 LGHNA and CDR2 YNFKEQ. The CDR3 here is CASSQPRDTAYEQYF. Here the CDR3 DNA reads TGTGCCAGCAGCCAACCCCGGGACACTGCCTACGAGCAGTACTTC.

This chain uses TRBV2 with TRBJ2-3; 10 positions match TRBD1. The germline V gene encodes CDR1 SNHLY and CDR2 FYNNEI. The V gene end was trimmed by 6 bases and the J gene end by 2 bases; junction bases not matched to a gene: 5. The CDR3 runs 15 residues. The CDR3 DNA reads as TGTGCCAGCAGGCCCGGGACAGGGGTCACAGATACGCAGTATTTT. This codes for CASRPGTGVTDTQYF.

The J gene is TRBJ2-5, the V gene TRBV7-9; the D gene is possibly TRBD1 (5 bases). Trimming took 1 base from V and 5 from J, leaving 8 bases between them. Germline assignment: CDR1 SEHNR and CDR2 FQNEAQ (reference sequence). This CDR3 region has 13 residues. The CDR3 is CASSLVGAETQYF. CDR3 sequence (DNA): TGTGCCAGCAGCTTAGTAGGGGCCGAGACCCAGTACTTC. Full variable domain (missing parts from reference TRBV7-9 and TRBJ2-5): DTGVSQNPRHKITKRGQNVTFRCDPISEHNRLYWYRQTLGQGPEFLTYFQNEAQLEKSRLLSDRFSAERPKGSFSTLEIQRTEQGDSAMYLCASSLVGAETQYFGPGTRLLVL.

This clone showed up just a few times. The chain links TRBV11-2 to TRBJ1-5; D ambiguous. V was shortened by 0 bases and J by 4 bases, with 10 bases between the two germline ends. The CDR3 consists of 15 residues. CDR1 is SGHAT, CDR2 FQNNGV, per germline. CDR3 region: CASSLEGAVNQPQHF. Written as DNA, the CDR3 is TGTGCCAGCAGCTTAGAGGGCGCGGTGAATCAGCCCCAGCATTTT. Full variable domain (remainder filled in from reference TRBV11-2 and TRBJ1-5): EAGVAQSPRYKIIEKRQSVAFWCNPISGHATLYWYQQILGQGPKLLIQFQNNGVVDDSQLPKDRFSAERLKGVDSTLKIQPAKLEDSAVYLCASSLEGAVNQPQHFGDGTRLSIL.

V is TRBV14 and J is TRBJ2-5; weak D call: TRBD2 (5 bases). The CDR3 totals 14 residues. The germline V gene encodes CDR1 SGHDN and CDR2 FVKESK. Trimming removed 2 bases from V and 5 bases from J, with 12 bases in between. The CDR3 loop reads CASSQLLVGETQYF. The CDR3 DNA is TGTGCCAGCAGCCAACTACTAGTGGGCGAGACCCAGTACTTC.

In regard to this clone: Other DNA sequences in this specimen translate into the identical CDR3. The chain employs TRBV6-5 and TRBJ1-1, with no clear D. Germline-derived CDR1 and CDR2 are MNHEY and SVGAGI. Trimming took 5 bases from V and 2 from J, leaving 9 bases between them. This CDR3 is built from 13 residues. The CDR3: CASSPRVNTEAFF. CDR3 sequence (DNA): TGTGCCAGCAGTCCCCGGGTTAACACTGAAGCTTTCTTT.

The J gene is TRBJ2-6, the V gene TRBV24-1; unclear D gene. Trimming cost V 9 bases and J 0 bases, with 14 bases left between them. Germline assignment: CDR1 KGHDR and CDR2 SFDVKD. The CDR3 contains 16 residues. This CDR3 is CATEPGELSGANVLTF. CDR3 DNA sequence: TGTGCCACCGAGCCAGGTGAACTCTCTGGGGCCAACGTCCTGACTTTC.

This chain links TRBV4-2 with TRBJ2-1, with D hard to call. Germline values: CDR1 LGHNA, CDR2 YNFKEQ. This CDR3 spans 15 amino acids. The V end lost 4 bases, the J end lost 8 bases, and 18 bases lay between the germline ends. For the CDR3, the DNA is TGTGCCAGCAGCCCTGCCTCTAGTGCTGACTATGAGCAGTTCTTC. As protein: CASSPASSADYEQFF.

The chain recombines TRBV18 with TRBJ1-5; D possibly corresponds to TRBD1 (6 bases). Per the germline V gene, CDR1 is KGHSH and CDR2 is LQKENI. This CDR3 spans 16 amino acids. V lost 4 bases and J 0 bases, leaving 13 bases between the germline ends. The CDR3 reads CASSRAGAVSNQPQHF. CDR3 nucleotide sequence: TGTGCCAGCTCACGGGCAGGGGCCGTTAGCAATCAGCCCCAGCATTTT.

This clone appeared once. The chain employs TRBV9 and TRBJ1-1; 9 bases agree with TRBD1. With 3 bases clipped from V and 4 bases from J, the junction kept 7 bases outside the gene matches. CDR1 SGDLS and CDR2 YYNGEE come from the germline V gene. The CDR3 length is 15 residues. The CDR3 protein is CASSAMTGGGTEAFF. CDR3 sequence (DNA): TGTGCCAGCAGCGCTATGACAGGGGGTGGCACTGAAGCTTTCTTT.

The J gene is TRBJ2-2, the V gene TRBV9, with 8 bases matching TRBD2. J lost 7 bases, V lost 2 bases, and 13 bases had no gene match. Germline V CDR1 and CDR2: SGDLS, YYNGEE. The CDR3 is 17 amino acids. CDR3 sequence: CASSVKIQRENHGELFF. CDR3 DNA sequence: TGTGCCAGCAGCGTTAAGATTCAGCGGGAGAATCACGGGGAGCTGTTTTTT.

V gene TRBV7-3 combines with J gene TRBJ1-3; the D is unclear. Germline V gene data show CDR1 as SGHTA and CDR2 as FQGTGA. There are 13 residues in the CDR3. V lost 1 base and J 4 bases, leaving 5 bases between the germline ends. The CDR3 sequence: CASSLNPGNTIYF. The CDR3 DNA reads as TGTGCCAGCAGCTTAAATCCCGGAAACACCATATATTTT.